A single sample is the source of the 15 T cell receptor beta chains below, sequenced in a study of T cells in Graves' hyperthyroidism and ophthalmopathy. From RNA transcripts, TCR beta CDR3 regions were amplified. HTBI primers were the set used in a first-round RT-PCR of the TCR CDR3. TCRdb re-derived calls from the multiplex PCR reads in MiXCR, one entry per CDR3 protein. There are hundreds of thousands of distinct CDR3 sequences in the sample; roughly 32% occur only once, and less than 40% lies in the top ten. The sample taken for sequencing was blood. The receptors stem from a woman between 40 and 55 years old with Graves' hyperthyroidism.

The chain carries TRBV7-9 and TRBJ2-7; the D gene is possibly TRBD2 (6 bases). Germline CDR1 SEHNR, CDR2 FQNEAQ (reference sequence). V was pared by 3 bases and J by 5 bases, with 11 bases between. The CDR3 consists of 13 residues. This chain's CDR3 is CASSFLGGHEQYF. DNA of the CDR3: TGTGCCAGCAGCTTTTTGGGGGGACACGAGCAGTACTTC.

The table lists this clonotype with a few counts. The gene calls are TRBV5-5 and TRBJ1-1, with TRBD1 matching 7 bases. This CDR3 spans 14 amino acids. V was pared by 1 base and J by 4 bases, with 4 bases of the junction left unmatched. The germline V gene has CDR1 SGHKS and CDR2 YYEKEE (reference sequence). The CDR3 sequence: CASSLTGVLTEAFF. The CDR3 DNA follows: TGTGCCAGCAGCTTGACAGGGGTCCTCACTGAAGCTTTCTTT.

This rearrangement joins TRBV20-1 to TRBJ2-7, with no clear D. Matching the DNA end better, TRBJ2-1 makes the J call doubtful. Germline loops: CDR1 DFQATT, CDR2 SNEGSKA (reference sequence). This CDR3 contains 11 residues. The CDR3 region is CSASNSLEQFF. In DNA, the CDR3 is TGCAGTGCTAGTAACAGCCTGGAGCAGTTCTTC.

This chain connects TRBV19 to TRBJ1-1; weak D call: TRBD1 (5 bases). Trimming stripped 6 bases from V and 3 bases from J, with 14 bases between. CDR1 LNHDA and CDR2 SQIVND come from the germline V gene (reference sequence). The CDR3 contains 14 residues. The CDR3 region has the DNA TGTGCCAGTAGGGTACCGGGGACCTACACTGAAGCTTTCTTT. Translated, it gives CASRVPGTYTEAFF.

This chain links TRBV19 with TRBJ2-2; perhaps TRBD2 as D (5 bases). CDR3 size: 14 residues. V shed 3 bases and J shed 7 bases, with 12 bases lying between them. Germline V CDR1 and CDR2: LNHDA, SQIVND (reference sequence). The DNA for the CDR3 is TGTGCCAGTAGTATGACTGGGAGTGGCGGGGAGCTGTTTTTT. This encodes CASSMTGSGGELFF.

This clonotype was detected only a few times. This chain links TRBV6-1 with TRBJ1-5; no reliable D call. V was clipped by 1 base and J by 0 bases, with 7 bases between them. The CDR3 consists of 15 residues. The germline gives CDR1 MNHNS, CDR2 SASEGT. The CDR3 is CASSEDGYSNQPQHF. The CDR3 DNA follows: TGTGCCAGCAGTGAAGATGGATATAGCAATCAGCCCCAGCATTTT.

This clonotype has more than one count but fewer than ten. The chain employs TRBV29-1 and TRBJ1-1; maybe TRBD1 (6 bases). Trimming removed 7 bases at V and 3 bases at J, with 15 bases between. The CDR3 has 13 amino acids. CDR1 SQVTM and CDR2 ANQGSEA come from the germline V gene. DNA for the CDR3: TGCAGCGCCACAACAGGGTTCGACACTGAAGCTTTCTTT. Protein product: CSATTGFDTEAFF. The entire variable domain, with the rest obtained from reference TRBV29-1 and TRBJ1-1, is as follows: SAVISQKPSRDICQRGTSLTIQCQVDSQVTMMFWYRQQPGQSLTLIATANQGSEATYESGFVIDKFPISRPNLTFSTLTVSNMSPEDSSIYLCSATTGFDTEAFFGQGTRLTVV.

This clonotype came up many times. This sequence joins TRBV12-3 or TRBV12-4 and TRBJ1-5, with D maybe TRBD1 (5 bases). The CDR3 extends over 15 amino acids. The V end lost 7 bases, the J end lost 6 bases, and 19 bases lay between the germline ends. The CDR3 DNA is TGTGCCAGCACCCCTGGGGGGAGGGTAGCTCAGCCCCAGCATTTT. This encodes CASTPGGRVAQPQHF.

At least ten counts were recorded for this clonotype. The CDR3 ends on some other residue instead of the conserved phenylalanine or tryptophan, so this is likely a read error. The limits of the CDR3 on the DNA are not certain, so only TCRdb's listed CDR3 is given. The CDR3: CASTFTPYLAG. This rearrangement joins TRBV7-6 to TRBJ1-1. The V gene's germline CDR1 is SGHVS and CDR2 FNYEAQ. 11 amino acids form the CDR3, both terminal residues included.

Concerning this clonotype itself: The junction departs from the called germline gene at one end, perhaps through a read error. This chain links TRBV20-1 with TRBJ2-1, with D perhaps given as TRBD1 or TRBD2 (5 bases each). Germline loops: CDR1 DFQATT, CDR2 SNEGSKA (reference sequence). This CDR3 spans 13 amino acids. The CDR3 protein is CSANSGSYNEQFF. DNA for the CDR3: TGCAGTGCAAATTCAGGGAGTTACAATGAGCAATTCTTC.

This clonotype was seen many times. The chain couples TRBV15 to TRBJ2-7; D is possibly TRBD1 (6 bases). Germline CDR1 and CDR2: LNHNV and YYDKDF (reference sequence). V lost 3 bases and J 6 bases, leaving 12 bases between the germline ends. This CDR3 contains 13 residues. CDR3 nucleotides: TGTGCCACCAGCAGCAGACAGGCAGTCGAGCAGTACTTC. This encodes CATSSRQAVEQYF.

This clonotype was detected a few times. Sequence at one end of the junction differs from germline and may be a read error. The rearrangement uses TRBV7-9 and TRBJ1-2; D gene unclear. The CDR3 is 15 residues long. The V gene's germline CDR1 is SEHNR and CDR2 FQNEAQ (reference sequence). For the CDR3, the DNA is TGCGCCAGCAGCCAAGGTGAGAAGCTGGGGATCGACTACACCTTC. Its protein is CASSQGEKLGIDYTF.

V is TRBV7-2 and J is TRBJ1-5; tentatively, D is TRBD1 (6 bases). V gave up 2 bases and J gave up 5 bases, with 22 bases separating them. Per germline, CDR1 SGHTA and CDR2 FQGNSA. The CDR3 is 18 residues long. This chain's CDR3 is CASSLLAHGRGTHQPQHF. DNA for the CDR3: TGTGCCAGCAGCTTATTAGCCCACGGAAGGGGGACTCATCAGCCCCAGCATTTT.

The chain couples TRBV19 to TRBJ1-5; the D gene is possibly TRBD1 (6 bases). V was shortened by 6 bases and J by 4 bases, with 19 bases between the two germline ends. Germline V lookup: CDR1 LNHDA, CDR2 SQIVND (reference sequence). This CDR3 has 16 residues. In nucleotides, the CDR3 is TGTGCCAGTAGCACTATTAGGACAGTTAAAAATCAGCCCCAGCATTTT. It translates to CASSTIRTVKNQPQHF.

This clonotype occurred a few times. The chain joins TRBV4-3 to TRBJ1-2; no definite D call. The V end lost 0 bases, the J end lost 2 bases, and 10 bases lay between the germline ends. This CDR3 comprises 15 residues. Germline V gives CDR1 LGHNA, CDR2 YSLEER. The CDR3 DNA sequence: TGCGCCAGCAGCCAAGAAACGGCGGGGAACTATGGCTACACCTTC. Amino acid sequence: CASSQETAGNYGYTF.